These T cell receptor beta chains were read from a single sample in a study of blood T cell repertoires in COVID-19. The assay was immunoSEQ multiplex PCR, and TCRdb's table has in-frame clones only and misses some. The repertoire holds some 250,000 clones, with around 88% as singletons. The sequenced sample consisted of peripheral blood. Every receptor here comes from a woman aged 25 to 39 who had recovered from COVID-19. Both conserved end residues are part of each CDR3. Fields, in order: D gene, clone size, V gene, J gene, CDR3 DNA, CDR3 protein. A D gene is named only where the DNA matches it firmly. Where a row states a size, it is once, few, many or the class of an expanded clone; other rows omit it.

D: NA; size: few; V: TRBV5-6; J: TRBJ2-7; DNA: TGTGCCAGCAGCTCCATTACTAGCTCCTACGAGCAGTACTTC; CDR3: CASSSITSSYEQYF
D: TRBD2; size: NA; V: TRBV9; J: TRBJ2-2; DNA: TGTGCCAGCAGCGTAGAACCCGGGGGGTCGGGCACCGGGGAGCTGTTTTTT; CDR3: CASSVEPGGSGTGELFF
D: TRBD1; size: NA; V: TRBV5-1; J: TRBJ2-7; DNA: TGCGCCAGCAGCTGGGGACAGGGGGCGGGCGAGCAGTACTTC; CDR3: CASSWGQGAGEQYF
D: TRBD2; size: NA; V: TRBV9; J: TRBJ2-3; DNA: TGTGCCAGCAGCGTAGATCCTAGCGGGGGGGCATCAGATACGCAGTATTTT; CDR3: CASSVDPSGGASDTQYF
D: TRBD1; size: NA; V: TRBV7-2; J: TRBJ2-1; DNA: TGTGCCAGCAGCTTAGCCAGGGGGCTCTACAATGAGCAGTTCTTC; CDR3: CASSLARGLYNEQFF
D: TRBD1; size: NA; V: TRBV7-9; J: TRBJ2-5; DNA: TGTGCCAGCAGCTCGGGACAGGGGGCGACCCCTGTGGGGACCCAGTACTTC; CDR3: CASSSGQGATPVGTQYF
D: NA; size: NA; V: TRBV10-3; J: TRBJ1-1; DNA: TGTGCCATCAGTGAGTCGGACTCCTACACTGAAGCTTTCTTT; CDR3: CAISESDSYTEAFF
D: NA; size: NA; V: TRBV11-1; J: TRBJ2-7; DNA: TGTGCCAGCAGCATGGGACTTGCCGAGGGGGAGCAGTACTTC; CDR3: CASSMGLAEGEQYF
D: TRBD1; size: NA; V: TRBV7-9; J: TRBJ2-1; DNA: TGTGCCAGCAAAGGGAAAGACAGGGAGATCCCGATAAATGAGCAGTTCTTC; CDR3: CASKGKDREIPINEQFF
D: TRBD1; size: NA; V: TRBV7-9; J: TRBJ1-4; DNA: TGTGCCAGCAGCCCCGGGACAGGGGATGAAAAACTGTTTTTT; CDR3: CASSPGTGDEKLFF
D: TRBD1; size: NA; V: TRBV4-1; J: TRBJ1-5; DNA: TGCGCCAGCAGCGAAGAAGGCGGCAGGGGGCTTGGCCCCCAGCATTTT; CDR3: CASSEEGGRGLGPQHF
D: NA; size: NA; V: TRBV11-2; J: TRBJ2-2; DNA: TGTGCCAGCAGCCCACGCGCTATCCGACTGCTGAACACCGGGGAGCTGTTTTTT; CDR3: CASSPRAIRLLNTGELFF
D: NA; size: NA; V: TRBV5-4; J: TRBJ2-3; DNA: TGTGCCAGCAGCTTGACAGGGCCTGGGGGAGATACGCAGTATTTT; CDR3: CASSLTGPGGDTQYF
D: NA; size: NA; V: TRBV15; J: TRBJ2-6; DNA: TGTGCCACCAGCAGCGCGGCGGTGGACAGAGGAAGTTCTGGGGCCAACGTCCTGACTTTC; CDR3: CATSSAAVDRGSSGANVLTF
D: TRBD1; size: NA; V: TRBV6-5; J: TRBJ1-2; DNA: TGTGCCAGCAGCGCTACAGGGGAAGACTATGGCTACACCTTC; CDR3: CASSATGEDYGYTF
D: NA; size: NA; V: TRBV3-1/TRBV3-2; J: TRBJ2-2; DNA: TGTGCCAGCAGCCAGTATAGCCGATACACCGGGGAGCTGTTTTTT; CDR3: CASSQYSRYTGELFF
D: NA; size: NA; V: TRBV6-5; J: TRBJ1-2; DNA: TGTGCCAGCACTTTAGGGACATACTATGGCTACACCTTC; CDR3: CASTLGTYYGYTF
D: NA; size: few; V: TRBV6-6; J: TRBJ2-1; DNA: TGTGCCAGCAGTCCCGGAGGGGCGGACAGGCCGCACAATGAGCAGTTCTTC; CDR3: CASSPGGADRPHNEQFF